The clone carrying this T cell receptor (beta chain) was counted between two and nine times. Its specificity is not known. From germline, CDR1 is SGHVS and CDR2 FQNEAQ. This CDR3 region has 15 residues. This specimen belongs to a study of blood T cells in healthy people across ages. Researchers collected about 10 milliliters of peripheral blood from every single donor. Overall study findings and caveats: Older age coincided with a roughly linear decline in TCR beta diversity per million T cells. Calculation of diversity from one million T cells yielded estimates considered to be underestimates.

A second PCR, run for about 6 to 11 cycles, used a sample-barcoded 5' primer plus a J-beta primer mix. The study obtained at least 2.5 million CDR3-containing paired-end reads from every sample. MiXCR, applied by TCRdb to the 5' RACE reads, yields one record per CDR3 protein. Of about 830,000 distinct CDR3 sequences listed, about three fifths are singletons. The rearrangement joins TRBV7-8 to TRBJ2-5; 11 bases are shared with TRBD2. The J call is in doubt because the DNA end fits TRBJ2-7 better. This receptor was obtained from a man aged 30 to 45 in good health. Material for sequencing was blood. CDR3 residues: CASSLVLAGAHEQYF. The CDR3 bases are TGTGCCAGCAGCTTAGTACTAGCGGGAGCCCACGAGCAGTACTTC.